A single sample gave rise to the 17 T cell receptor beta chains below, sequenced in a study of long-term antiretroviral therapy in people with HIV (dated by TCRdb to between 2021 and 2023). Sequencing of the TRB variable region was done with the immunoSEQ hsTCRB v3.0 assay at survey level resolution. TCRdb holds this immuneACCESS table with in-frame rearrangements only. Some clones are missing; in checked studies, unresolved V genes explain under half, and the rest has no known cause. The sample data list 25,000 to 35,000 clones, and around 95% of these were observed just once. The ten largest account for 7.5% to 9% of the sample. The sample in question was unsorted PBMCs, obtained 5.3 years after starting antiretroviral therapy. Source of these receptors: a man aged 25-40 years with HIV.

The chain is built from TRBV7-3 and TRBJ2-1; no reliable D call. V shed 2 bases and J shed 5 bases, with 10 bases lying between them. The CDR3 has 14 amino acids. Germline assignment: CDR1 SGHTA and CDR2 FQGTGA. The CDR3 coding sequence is TGTGCCAGCAGCTTACTGGGGATGAACAATGAGCAGTTCTTC. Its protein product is CASSLLGMNNEQFF.

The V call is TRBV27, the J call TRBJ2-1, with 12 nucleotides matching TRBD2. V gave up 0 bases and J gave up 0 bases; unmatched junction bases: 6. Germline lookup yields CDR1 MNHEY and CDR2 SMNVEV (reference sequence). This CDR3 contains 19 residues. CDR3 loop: CASSLSGLAGPSSYNEQFF. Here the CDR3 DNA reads TGTGCCAGCAGTTTATCGGGACTAGCGGGCCCGAGCTCCTACAATGAGCAGTTCTTC.

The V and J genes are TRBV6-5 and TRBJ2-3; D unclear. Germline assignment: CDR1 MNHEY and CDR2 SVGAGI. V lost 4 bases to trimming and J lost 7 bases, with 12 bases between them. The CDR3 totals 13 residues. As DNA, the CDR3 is TGTGCCAGCAGTTTTCAGGAGCCTAATACGCAGTATTTT. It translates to CASSFQEPNTQYF.

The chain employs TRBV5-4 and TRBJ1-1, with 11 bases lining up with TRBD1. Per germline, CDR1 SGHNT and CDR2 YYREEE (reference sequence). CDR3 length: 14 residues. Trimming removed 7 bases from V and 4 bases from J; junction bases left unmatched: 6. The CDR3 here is CASQEGTGGTEAFF. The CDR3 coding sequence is TGTGCCAGCCAAGAAGGGACAGGGGGCACTGAAGCTTTCTTT.

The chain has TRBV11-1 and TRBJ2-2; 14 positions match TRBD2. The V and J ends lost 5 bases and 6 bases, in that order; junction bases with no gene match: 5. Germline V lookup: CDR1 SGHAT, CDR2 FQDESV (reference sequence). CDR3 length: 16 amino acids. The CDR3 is CASSHTGLAGAGELFF. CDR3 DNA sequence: TGTGCCAGCAGCCACACGGGACTAGCGGGAGCCGGGGAGCTGTTTTTT.

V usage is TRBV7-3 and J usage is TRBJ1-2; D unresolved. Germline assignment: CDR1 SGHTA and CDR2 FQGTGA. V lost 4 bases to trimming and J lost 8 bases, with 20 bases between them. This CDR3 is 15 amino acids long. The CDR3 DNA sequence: TGTGCCAGCAGCTCTCGCCCCGGCTTGGAGTCGGGCTACACCTTC. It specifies CASSSRPGLESGYTF.

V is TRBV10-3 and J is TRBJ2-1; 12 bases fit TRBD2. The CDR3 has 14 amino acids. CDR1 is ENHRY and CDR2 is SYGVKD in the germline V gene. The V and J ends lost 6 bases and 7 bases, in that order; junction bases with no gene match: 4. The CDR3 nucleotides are TGTGCCATCAGCGAAGGACTAGCGGGAAATGAGCAGTTCTTC. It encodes CAISEGLAGNEQFF.

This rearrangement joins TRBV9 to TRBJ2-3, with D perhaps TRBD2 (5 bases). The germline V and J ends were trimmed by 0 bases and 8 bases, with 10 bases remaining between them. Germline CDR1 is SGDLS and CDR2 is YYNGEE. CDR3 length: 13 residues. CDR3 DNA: TGTGCCAGCAGCGTAGCGGAGGATACTACGCAGTATTTT. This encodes CASSVAEDTTQYF.

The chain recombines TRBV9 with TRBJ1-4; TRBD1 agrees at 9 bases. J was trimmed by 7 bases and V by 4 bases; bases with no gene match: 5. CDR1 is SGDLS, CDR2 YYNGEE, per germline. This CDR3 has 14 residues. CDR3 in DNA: TGTGCCAGCAGCTCCCGGGACAGGGCTGAAAAACTGTTTTTT. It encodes CASSSRDRAEKLFF. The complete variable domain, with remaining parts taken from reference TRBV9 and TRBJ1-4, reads DSGVTQTPKHLITATGQRVTLRCSPRSGDLSVYWYQQSLDQGLQFLIQYYNGEERAKGNILERFSAQQFPDLHSELNLSSLELGDSALYFCASSSRDRAEKLFFGSGTQLSVL.

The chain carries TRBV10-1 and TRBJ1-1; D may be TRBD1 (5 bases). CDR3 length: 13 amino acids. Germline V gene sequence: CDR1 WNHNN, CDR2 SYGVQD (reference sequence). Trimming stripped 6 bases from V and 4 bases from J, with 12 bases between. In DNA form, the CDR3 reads TGCGCCAGCAGCTTCGACAGTGCCACTGAAGCTTTCTTT. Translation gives CASSFDSATEAFF.

CDR3 loop: CASTPASGSYYGYTF. In DNA form, the CDR3 reads TGTGCCAGCACCCCCGCGAGTGGCAGCTACTATGGCTACACCTTC. V usage is TRBV28 and J usage is TRBJ1-2; D remains unclear. Germline values: CDR1 MDHEN, CDR2 SYDVKM. The CDR3 totals 15 residues. Trimming took 7 bases from V and 3 from J, leaving 18 bases between them.

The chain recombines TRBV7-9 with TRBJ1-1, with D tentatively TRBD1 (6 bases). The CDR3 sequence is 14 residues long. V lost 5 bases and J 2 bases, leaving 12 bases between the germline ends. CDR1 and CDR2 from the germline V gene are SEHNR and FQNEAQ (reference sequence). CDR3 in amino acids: CASSAQGGNTEAFF. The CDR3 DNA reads TGTGCCAGCAGCGCCCAAGGGGGAAACACTGAAGCTTTCTTT.

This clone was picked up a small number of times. CDR3: CASSLWDNNYNEQFF. In DNA, the CDR3 is TGCGCCAGCAGCTTGTGGGACAACAATTACAATGAGCAGTTCTTC. This rearrangement joins TRBV5-1 to TRBJ2-1; a weak D match, TRBD1 (6 bases). The V end was cut by 1 base, the J end by 4 bases, with 12 bases between. Germline-derived CDR1 and CDR2 are SGHRS and YFSETQ. CDR3 length: 15 residues.

The CDR3, as DNA: TGTGCCAGCAGCCAAGATCAGGGGACTAGCCGGAATGAGCAGTTCTTC. It specifies CASSQDQGTSRNEQFF. This chain joins TRBV4-2 and TRBJ2-1; 9 bases match TRBD2. The V segment lost 0 bases and the J segment 7 bases; nucleotides outside the gene matches: 7. CDR1 and CDR2 from the germline V gene are LGHNA and YNFKEQ. This CDR3 spans 16 amino acids.

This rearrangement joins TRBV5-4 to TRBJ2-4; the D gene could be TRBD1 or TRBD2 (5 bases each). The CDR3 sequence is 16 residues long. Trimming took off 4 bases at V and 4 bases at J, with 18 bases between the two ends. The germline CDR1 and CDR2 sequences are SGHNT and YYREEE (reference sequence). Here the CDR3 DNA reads TGTGCCAGCAGCGTTGGTTCGGGGCAGTCTAAAAACATTCAGTACTTC. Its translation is CASSVGSGQSKNIQYF.

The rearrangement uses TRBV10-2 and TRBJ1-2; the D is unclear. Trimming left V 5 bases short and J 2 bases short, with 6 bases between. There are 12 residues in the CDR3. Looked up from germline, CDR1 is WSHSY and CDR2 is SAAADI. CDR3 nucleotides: TGCGCCAGCAGTCCCCCCAACTATGGCTACACCTTC. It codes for CASSPPNYGYTF.

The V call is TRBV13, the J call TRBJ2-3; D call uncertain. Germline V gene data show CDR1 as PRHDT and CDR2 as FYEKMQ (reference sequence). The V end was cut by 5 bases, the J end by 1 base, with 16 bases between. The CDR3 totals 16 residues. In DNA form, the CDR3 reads TGTGCCAGCAGCCCCCCGGAAGGACGGGGCACAGATACGCAGTATTTT. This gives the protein CASSPPEGRGTDTQYF.